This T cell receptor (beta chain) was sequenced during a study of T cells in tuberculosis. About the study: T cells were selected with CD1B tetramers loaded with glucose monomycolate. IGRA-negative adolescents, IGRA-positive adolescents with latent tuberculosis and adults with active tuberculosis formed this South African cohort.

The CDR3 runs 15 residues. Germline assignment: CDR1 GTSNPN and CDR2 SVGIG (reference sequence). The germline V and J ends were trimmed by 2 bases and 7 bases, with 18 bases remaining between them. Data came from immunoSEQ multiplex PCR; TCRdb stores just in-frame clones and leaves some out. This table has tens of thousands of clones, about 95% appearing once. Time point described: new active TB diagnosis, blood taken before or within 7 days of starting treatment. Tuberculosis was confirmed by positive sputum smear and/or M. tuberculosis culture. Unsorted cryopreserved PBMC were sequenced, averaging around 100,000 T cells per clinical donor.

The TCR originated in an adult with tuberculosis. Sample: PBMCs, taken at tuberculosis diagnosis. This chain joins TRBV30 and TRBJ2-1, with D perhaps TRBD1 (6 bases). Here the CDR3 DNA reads TGTGCCTGGAGTATCCACACCTCTAGGGGGAATGAGCAGTTCTTC. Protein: CAWSIHTSRGNEQFF.